Presented here are 27 T cell receptor beta chains from one specimen sequenced in a study of cytomegalovirus exposure and HLA in healthy donors. Only in-frame clones appear in the TCRdb table, and some are missing; sequencing was by immunoSEQ multiplex PCR. This table has around 260,000 clones, 90% appearing once. Material for sequencing was PBMCs. These receptors all come from a woman younger than 45 in good health and CMV-seronegative.

The chain carries TRBV6-5 and TRBJ1-3; D call uncertain. This CDR3 is 14 amino acids long. Germline V gene lookup returns CDR1 MNHEY and CDR2 SVGAGI. V dropped 6 bases and J dropped 0 bases, with 9 bases sitting between them. In DNA, the CDR3 is TGTGCCAGCAGGAGGACTACCTCTGGAAACACCATATATTTT. This codes for CASRRTTSGNTIYF.

CDR3 residues: CASSPAGETQYF. The CDR3 DNA is TGTGCCAGCTCACCCGCCGGGGAGACCCAGTACTTC. The chain recombines TRBV18 with TRBJ2-5; no clear D gene. Trimming shortened V by 3 bases and J by 5 bases, and 7 bases separated the two germline ends. The CDR3 length is 12 residues. Germline V lookup: CDR1 KGHSH, CDR2 LQKENI.

This clone was recorded once. The rearrangement uses TRBV30 and TRBJ2-5; TRBD2 is a possible D gene (6 bases). The ends were cut back, 5 bases at V and 1 base at J, with 11 bases in the middle. The length of the CDR3 is 13 residues. Per germline, CDR1 GTSNPN and CDR2 SVGIG (reference sequence). CDR3 in amino acids: CAWRTGGQETQYF. For the CDR3, the DNA is TGTGCCTGGCGAACCGGGGGCCAAGAGACCCAGTACTTC.

The V and J genes are TRBV7-8 and TRBJ2-7; D is unresolved. This CDR3 is built from 17 residues. Trimming removed 4 bases at V and 3 bases at J, with 22 bases between. CDR1 SGHVS and CDR2 FQNEAQ come from the germline V gene. DNA for the CDR3: TGTGCCAGCAGCTCACCTCTTTCGCGGAAAAACCGCTACGAGCAGTACTTC. This codes for CASSSPLSRKNRYEQYF.

The rearrangement links TRBV4-3 to TRBJ1-1; D is ambiguous. Trimming cost V 5 bases and J 1 base, with 8 bases left between them. This CDR3 region has 13 residues. Germline V gives CDR1 LGHNA, CDR2 YSLEER. CDR3 DNA: TGCGCCAGCAGCTACAGTGGGAACACTGAAGCTTTCTTT. It yields the protein CASSYSGNTEAFF.

The genes are TRBV5-1 and TRBJ1-2; tentatively, D is TRBD1 (5 bases). This CDR3 has 17 amino acids. V lost 3 bases to trimming and J lost 5 bases, with 23 bases between them. CDR1 and CDR2 from the germline V gene are SGHRS and YFSETQ. As DNA, the CDR3 is TGCGCCAGCAGCTCGGCCGACAGCTCAAGCCCGGTATATGGCTACACCTTC. Its translation: CASSSADSSSPVYGYTF.

This chain joins TRBV13 and TRBJ2-2, with 13 nucleotides matching TRBD2. There are 16 residues in the CDR3. The germline CDR1 and CDR2 sequences are PRHDT and FYEKMQ (reference sequence). Trimming at V came to 4 bases and at J to 7 bases, leaving 6 bases not matched to a gene. As DNA, the CDR3 is TGTGCCAGCAGCTCGAGGACTAGCGGGAGAGGCGGGGAGCTGTTTTTT. As protein: CASSSRTSGRGGELFF.

The chain joins TRBV28 to TRBJ2-1, with D hard to call. Germline CDR1 reads MDHEN; CDR2 reads SYDVKM. This CDR3 comprises 13 residues. V lost 7 bases to trimming and J lost 8 bases, with 15 bases between them. CDR3 residues: CASTLVDTDEQFF. CDR3 bases: TGTGCCAGCACCTTGGTCGACACCGATGAGCAGTTCTTC.

The rearrangement links TRBV7-2 to TRBJ2-7; unclear D gene. This CDR3 has 15 residues. The germline CDR1 and CDR2 sequences are SGHTA and FQGNSA. The V and J ends lost 3 bases and 2 bases respectively, with 14 bases between them. CDR3 amino acids: CASSLSVAVTYEQYF. CDR3 DNA sequence: TGTGCCAGCAGCTTGAGTGTGGCAGTAACCTACGAGCAGTACTTC.

The gene calls are TRBV19 and TRBJ2-1; TRBD2 aligns across 10 bases. Per the germline V gene, CDR1 is LNHDA and CDR2 is SQIVND (reference sequence). The trim removed 6 bases at V and 0 bases at J, leaving 5 bases unmatched. CDR3 size: 16 residues. The chain's CDR3 is CASRLSGRSSYNEQFF. CDR3 nucleotides: TGTGCCAGTAGGCTTAGCGGGAGGAGCTCCTACAATGAGCAGTTCTTC. Variable domain in full (rest from reference TRBV19 and TRBJ2-1): DGGITQSPKYLFRKEGQNVTLSCEQNLNHDAMYWYRQDPGQGLRLIYYSQIVNDFQKGDIAEGYSVSREKKESFPLTVTSAQKNPTAFYLCASRLSGRSSYNEQFFGPGTRLTVL.

This chain joins TRBV27 and TRBJ2-5; 8 nucleotides line up with TRBD2. V lost 6 bases, J lost 1 base, and 4 bases stayed unmatched. Germline-derived CDR1 and CDR2 are MNHEY and SMNVEV (reference sequence). The CDR3 runs 14 residues. The CDR3 DNA is TGTGCCAGCAGCTTTAGCGGGATCCAAGAGACCCAGTACTTC. Residues: CASSFSGIQETQYF.

This clone occurred once. The chain has TRBV19 and TRBJ1-4; D perhaps matches TRBD1 (5 bases). Looked up from germline, CDR1 is LNHDA and CDR2 is SQIVND (reference sequence). Between the trimmed V and J ends, which lost 4 bases and 9 bases, there was a span of 15 bases. This CDR3 is built from 14 residues. CDR3 sequence: CASSTPGRPKKLFF. The CDR3 DNA follows: TGTGCCAGTAGTACCCCGGGACGGCCTAAAAAACTGTTTTTT. The full variable domain, completed using reference TRBV19 and TRBJ1-4, is DGGITQSPKYLFRKEGQNVTLSCEQNLNHDAMYWYRQDPGQGLRLIYYSQIVNDFQKGDIAEGYSVSREKKESFPLTVTSAQKNPTAFYLCASSTPGRPKKLFFGSGTQLSVL.

This chain connects TRBV27 to TRBJ2-5; TRBD2 matches at 10 bases. The length of the CDR3 is 17 residues. Trimming at V came to 7 bases and at J to 2 bases, leaving 13 bases not matched to a gene. The V gene's germline CDR1 is MNHEY and CDR2 SMNVEV (reference sequence). The DNA for the CDR3 is TGTGCCAGCAAACTGTCGGCTAGCGGGAGTCAGCAAGAGACCCAGTACTTC. It codes for CASKLSASGSQQETQYF.

Only one count was recorded for this clone. The V gene is TRBV28, the J gene TRBJ2-3; possibly TRBD2 for D (6 bases). V dropped 2 bases and J dropped 0 bases, with 12 bases sitting between them. Germline V lookup: CDR1 MDHEN, CDR2 SYDVKM. This CDR3 spans 16 amino acids. The CDR3 reads CASSLSSGPSTDTQYF. DNA for the CDR3: TGTGCCAGCAGTTTAAGTAGCGGCCCGAGCACAGATACGCAGTATTTT.

This sequence joins TRBV25-1 and TRBJ1-1; weak D call: TRBD1 (6 bases). V lost 3 bases to trimming and J lost 9 bases, with 20 bases between them. This CDR3 is 15 amino acids long. The V gene's germline CDR1 is MGHDK and CDR2 SYGVNS. The CDR3 is CASSDGFFVQGKAFF. In nucleotides, the CDR3 is TGTGCCAGCAGTGACGGTTTCTTCGTACAGGGTAAAGCTTTCTTT.

The rearrangement links TRBV6-1 to TRBJ1-5, with unresolved D. This CDR3 contains 15 residues. Trimming pared 1 base from V and 4 bases from J, leaving 11 bases between. Germline V lookup: CDR1 MNHNS, CDR2 SASEGT. The CDR3 coding sequence is TGTGCCAGCAGTGAAGGTAACTCCTGGAATCAGCCCCAGCATTTT. Amino acids: CASSEGNSWNQPQHF.

The gene calls are TRBV27 and TRBJ1-5, with no clear D. V was clipped by 5 bases and J by 4 bases, with 18 bases between them. Germline CDR1 and CDR2: MNHEY and SMNVEV (reference sequence). The CDR3 contains 16 residues. The CDR3 nucleotides read TGTGCCAGCAGTCCGCCTCTTCAGGCCGATAATCAGCCCCAGCATTTT. This gives the protein CASSPPLQADNQPQHF.

V gene TRBV9 combines with J gene TRBJ2-1; TRBD2 matches at 12 bases. The CDR3 contains 17 residues. V lost 0 bases, J lost 4 bases, and 5 bases stayed unmatched. Germline V gene sequence: CDR1 SGDLS, CDR2 YYNGEE. The CDR3 DNA sequence: TGTGCCAGCAGCGTAGCCTCTAGCGGGAGGGCGTACAATGAGCAGTTCTTC. It codes for CASSVASSGRAYNEQFF.

This clone showed up just once. Within the sample, other DNA sequences also encode this same CDR3. V and J are TRBV27 and TRBJ1-5; 8 nucleotides match TRBD1. The CDR3 is 14 residues long. Germline values: CDR1 MNHEY, CDR2 SMNVEV (reference sequence). J gave up 4 bases and V 5 bases, and 4 bases lay outside the gene matches. Here the CDR3 reads CASSPRTGNQPQHF. CDR3 nucleotides: TGTGCCAGCAGTCCCCGGACAGGGAATCAGCCCCAGCATTTT.

This clone occurred a few times. V gene TRBV29-1 combines with J gene TRBJ1-2, with D hard to call. The CDR3 is 9 residues long. V was clipped by 5 bases and J by 6 bases, with 4 bases between them. CDR1 and CDR2 (germline): SQVTM, ANQGSEA. The CDR3 DNA reads TGCAGCGTTAGAGATGGCTACACCTTC. Protein sequence: CSVRDGYTF.

This chain uses TRBV7-2 with TRBJ1-4, with TRBD1 identical over 8 bases. The CDR3 is 16 amino acids. Germline V lookup: CDR1 SGHTA, CDR2 FQGNSA. Germline trimming cut 3 bases from V and 2 bases from J; bases unmatched to any gene: 5. CDR3 sequence (DNA): TGTGCCAGCAGCTTCTCGGCAGGGGGCACTAATGAAAAACTGTTTTTT. Translation gives CASSFSAGGTNEKLFF.

This clone came up once. The rearrangement joins TRBV2 to TRBJ2-3, with TRBD1 identical over 8 bases. The CDR3 sequence is 15 residues long. Trimming at V came to 4 bases and at J to 1 base, leaving 4 bases not matched to a gene. Germline loops: CDR1 SNHLY, CDR2 FYNNEI. This CDR3 reads CASSAGGWGTDTQYF. CDR3 in DNA: TGTGCCAGCAGTGCAGGGGGCTGGGGCACAGATACGCAGTATTTT.

V gene TRBV6-5 combines with J gene TRBJ1-2; TRBD1 agrees at 7 bases. Germline V CDR1 and CDR2: MNHEY, SVGAGI. The CDR3 covers 13 residues. V trimming: 5 bases; J trimming: 7 bases; junction bases outside the gene matches: 7. CDR3 bases: TGTGCCAGCAGTCTAACAGGGGCGGGTGGCTACACCTTC. Its protein is CASSLTGAGGYTF.

The chain employs TRBV6-4 and TRBJ2-5; D gene uncertain. This CDR3 is 17 amino acids long. V dropped 4 bases and J dropped 0 bases, with 18 bases sitting between them. Germline V gene sequence: CDR1 MRHNA, CDR2 SNTAGT. The CDR3 sequence: CASSASLDYRNQETQYF. The CDR3 nucleotides read TGTGCCAGCAGTGCTTCCCTGGATTATAGAAACCAAGAGACCCAGTACTTC.

The chain is built from TRBV28 and TRBJ1-1; 7 nucleotides align to TRBD1. V was clipped by 6 bases and J by 12 bases; unmatched bases: 10. Germline CDR1 reads MDHEN; CDR2 reads SYDVKM. The CDR3 length is 12 residues. CDR3 sequence reads: CASSDYRGTSFF. As DNA, the CDR3 is TGTGCCAGCAGCGATTACAGGGGTACGTCTTTCTTT.

V is TRBV28 and J is TRBJ2-3; D possibly corresponds to TRBD2 (5 bases). The CDR3 is 13 residues long. The germline gives CDR1 MDHEN, CDR2 SYDVKM. V was cut by 7 bases and J by 2 bases, with 10 bases left in between. The DNA for the CDR3 is TGTGCCAGCACCACCGACTACACAGATACGCAGTATTTT. As protein: CASTTDYTDTQYF.

The CDR3 sequence: CASSVMGGPKNIQYF. CDR3 in DNA: TGTGCCAGCAGTGTGATGGGGGGCCCAAAAAACATTCAGTACTTC. This chain links TRBV2 with TRBJ2-4, with D perhaps assigned TRBD1 or TRBD2 (6 bases each). V dropped 4 bases and J dropped 4 bases, with 14 bases sitting between them. This CDR3 region has 15 residues. Germline lookup yields CDR1 SNHLY and CDR2 FYNNEI.